The sequence of this TCR beta chain was determined in a study of persistence of HIV-infected CD4 T cells. As for the study in general: A median of 8 years of suppressive ART preceded sampling.

Study findings and constraints: Proviral oligoclonality tracked with TCR oligoclonality within the same sorted cells. Degenerate expanded CDR3beta sequences were enriched among CMV- and Gag-responding cells.

CDR3 length equals 18 residues. Germline V gene lookup returns CDR1 SGHVS and CDR2 FQNEAQ. V lost 3 bases and J lost 1; bases outside the gene matches: 11. This was the immunoSEQ version 4 assay in survey mode. Produced via immunoSEQ multiplex PCR; TCRdb's table is partial and in-frame only. The sample includes around 30,000 clones, 80% to 90% of them seen just once. Comments on this clone: Its cognate antigen is unknown.

Overlapping HIV-1 Gag 15-mer peptides at about 1 ug per peptide per mL were used. CD40L/CD69 double-negative CD45RO-high memory CD4+ T cells were collected. The chain carries TRBV7-8 and TRBJ1-5, with 8 bases identical to TRBD1. This sequence originates from an adult woman with HIV who was CMV-seropositive. This specimen was CD4+ T cells sorted from PBMCs after approximately 18-hour stimulation, taken from a patient who received antiretroviral therapy. DNA of the CDR3: TGTGCCAGCAGCTTCCTCGGGCAGGGGGCTGGGAGCAATCAGCCCCAGCATTTT. Amino acids: CASSFLGQGAGSNQPQHF.